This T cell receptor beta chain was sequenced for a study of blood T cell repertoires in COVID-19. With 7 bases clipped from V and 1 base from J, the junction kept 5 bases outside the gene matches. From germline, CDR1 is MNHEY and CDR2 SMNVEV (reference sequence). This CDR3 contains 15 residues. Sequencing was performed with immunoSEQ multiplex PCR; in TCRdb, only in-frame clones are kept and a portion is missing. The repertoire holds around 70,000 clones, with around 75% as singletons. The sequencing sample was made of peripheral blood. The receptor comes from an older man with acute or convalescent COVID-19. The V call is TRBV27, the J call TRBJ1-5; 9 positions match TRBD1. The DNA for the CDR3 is TGTGCCAGCAAACAGGGGGCGCTGAGCAATCAGCCCCAGCATTTT. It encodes CASKQGALSNQPQHF.